Below, 9 T cell receptor beta chains from the same sample are listed, as sequenced in a study of long-term antiretroviral therapy in people with HIV. The assay, immunoSEQ v3.0, was run at survey level. TCRdb keeps only in-frame clones here, not all; method: immunoSEQ multiplex PCR. In the table there are 17,000 or so clones, roughly 72% of which are singletons. The sample here was unsorted PBMCs, taken 2.5 years before starting antiretroviral therapy. These receptors originate from a woman aged 45 to 65 with HIV.

This clone has only a few counts. The genes are TRBV9 and TRBJ2-2; TRBD2 is a possible D gene (5 bases). Germline V gene lookup returns CDR1 SGDLS and CDR2 YYNGEE. V lost 4 bases and J lost 2, with 12 bases in between. The CDR3 has 15 amino acids. The CDR3: CASSSSGINTGELFF. In DNA, the CDR3 is TGTGCCAGCAGCTCCTCGGGGATAAACACCGGGGAGCTGTTTTTT.

The J gene is TRBJ2-3, the V gene TRBV11-2; TRBD2 is a possible D gene (6 bases). The CDR3 runs to 14 residues. The V and J ends lost 4 bases and 7 bases respectively, with 15 bases between them. The germline gives CDR1 SGHAT, CDR2 FQNNGV. CDR3 DNA sequence: TGTGCCAGCAGCTGGGATGGGGGGACGTATACGCAGTATTTT. This codes for CASSWDGGTYTQYF.

V is TRBV6-5 and J is TRBJ2-3, with D maybe TRBD1 (6 bases). From germline, CDR1 is MNHEY and CDR2 SVGAGI. V lost 0 bases and J 5 bases, leaving 12 bases between the germline ends. The CDR3 is 15 residues long. CDR3 sequence (DNA): TGTGCCAGCAGTTACTCACAGGGATTGGGAGATACGCAGTATTTT. This sequence encodes CASSYSQGLGDTQYF.

The chain recombines TRBV11-2 with TRBJ2-1; D may be TRBD2 (6 bases). In germline, CDR1 is SGHAT, CDR2 FQNNGV. The CDR3 contains 18 residues. The ends were cut back, 5 bases at V and 6 bases at J, with 26 bases in the middle. Written as DNA, the CDR3 is TGTGCCAGCAGCCAGTTGGTCCGGGACTCCCGAAATCTCAATGAGCAGTTCTTC. Its translation is CASSQLVRDSRNLNEQFF.

The rearrangement joins TRBV30 to TRBJ1-1, with TRBD1 identical over 8 bases. V lost 2 bases, J lost 7 bases, and 6 bases stayed unmatched. This CDR3 region has 13 residues. The germline V gene encodes CDR1 GTSNPN and CDR2 SVGIG (reference sequence). CDR3 sequence reads: CAWSPDRGIEAFF. For the CDR3, the DNA is TGTGCCTGGAGTCCTGACAGGGGAATTGAAGCTTTCTTT.

This clone was counted between two and nine times. J is TRBJ2-7 and V is TRBV4-1; possibly TRBD2 for D (6 bases). Trimming cost V 0 bases and J 4 bases, with 13 bases left between them. Germline loops: CDR1 MGHRA, CDR2 YSYEKL. This CDR3 comprises 15 residues. CDR3 sequence (DNA): TGCGCCAGCAGCCAAGATCAGTGGGGGGATTACGAGCAGTACGTC. This sequence encodes CASSQDQWGDYEQYV.

This clone was counted between two and nine times. The genes are TRBV19 and TRBJ1-2, with D tentatively TRBD1 (5 bases). This CDR3 comprises 15 residues. Looked up from germline, CDR1 is LNHDA and CDR2 is SQIVND (reference sequence). Trimming pared 2 bases from V and 4 bases from J, leaving 14 bases between. CDR3 loop: CASSINRDGRYGYTF. The CDR3 DNA sequence: TGTGCCAGTAGTATAAACCGGGACGGACGCTATGGCTACACCTTC. Full variable domain (remainder filled in from reference TRBV19 and TRBJ1-2): DGGITQSPKYLFRKEGQNVTLSCEQNLNHDAMYWYRQDPGQGLRLIYYSQIVNDFQKGDIAEGYSVSREKKESFPLTVTSAQKNPTAFYLCASSINRDGRYGYTFGSGTRLTVV.

The chain joins TRBV6-4 to TRBJ2-7; 7 positions agree with TRBD1. Per the germline V gene, CDR1 is MRHNA and CDR2 is SNTAGT. The CDR3 has 16 amino acids. J gave up 4 bases and V 0 bases, and 9 bases lay outside the gene matches. The CDR3 reads CASSDSLPGQQYEQYF. For the CDR3, the DNA is TGTGCCAGCAGTGACTCATTACCGGGACAGCAGTACGAGCAGTACTTC.

V and J are TRBV10-3 and TRBJ2-5; 10 bases agree with TRBD1. Germline-derived CDR1 and CDR2 are ENHRY and SYGVKD. There are 17 residues in the CDR3. V was clipped by 2 bases and J by 4 bases; unmatched bases: 10. For the CDR3, the DNA is TGTGCCATCAGTGAGCCGGGGACAGGGGTTCTGGGAGAGACCCAGTACTTC. Translating it yields CAISEPGTGVLGETQYF.